This record covers a single T cell receptor (beta chain). This entry belongs to a study of blood T cell repertoires in COVID-19. On the study more broadly: Whether acute or convalescent, the COVID-19 samples came from the United States, Italy and Spain. In each case, the material was cDNA or gDNA derived from T cells, B-cell-depleted T cells, or PBMCs.

After removal of 2 bases from V and 7 bases from J, the junction contained 6 bases not matched to a gene. This CDR3 has 16 amino acids. From germline, CDR1 is GTSNPN and CDR2 SVGIG (reference sequence). In the original analysis: The assay estimated nucleated cells by amplifying reference gene primers. The data were produced by immunoSEQ multiplex PCR, yet TCRdb's version contains in-frame clones alone and is incomplete. The DNA was the basis for D and trimming; V, J and clone size are from that table. The table lists 150,000 to 200,000 clones, approximately 86% of them singletons. Sequencing input: peripheral blood. The genes are TRBV30 and TRBJ2-1, with 15 positions matching TRBD2. This clonotype was obtained from a man aged 65-85 years with acute or convalescent COVID-19. CDR3 residues: CAWSFGLAGGLNEQFF. The CDR3 coding sequence is TGTGCCTGGAGTTTCGGACTAGCGGGAGGGTTGAATGAGCAGTTCTTC. Combining the CDR3 with reference TRBV30 and TRBJ2-1 gives the whole variable domain SQTIHQWPATLVQPVGSPLSLECTVEGTSNPNLYWYRQAAGRGLQLLFYSVGIGQISSEVPQNLSASRPQDRQFILSSKKLLLSDSGFYLCAWSFGLAGGLNEQFFGPGTRLTVL.